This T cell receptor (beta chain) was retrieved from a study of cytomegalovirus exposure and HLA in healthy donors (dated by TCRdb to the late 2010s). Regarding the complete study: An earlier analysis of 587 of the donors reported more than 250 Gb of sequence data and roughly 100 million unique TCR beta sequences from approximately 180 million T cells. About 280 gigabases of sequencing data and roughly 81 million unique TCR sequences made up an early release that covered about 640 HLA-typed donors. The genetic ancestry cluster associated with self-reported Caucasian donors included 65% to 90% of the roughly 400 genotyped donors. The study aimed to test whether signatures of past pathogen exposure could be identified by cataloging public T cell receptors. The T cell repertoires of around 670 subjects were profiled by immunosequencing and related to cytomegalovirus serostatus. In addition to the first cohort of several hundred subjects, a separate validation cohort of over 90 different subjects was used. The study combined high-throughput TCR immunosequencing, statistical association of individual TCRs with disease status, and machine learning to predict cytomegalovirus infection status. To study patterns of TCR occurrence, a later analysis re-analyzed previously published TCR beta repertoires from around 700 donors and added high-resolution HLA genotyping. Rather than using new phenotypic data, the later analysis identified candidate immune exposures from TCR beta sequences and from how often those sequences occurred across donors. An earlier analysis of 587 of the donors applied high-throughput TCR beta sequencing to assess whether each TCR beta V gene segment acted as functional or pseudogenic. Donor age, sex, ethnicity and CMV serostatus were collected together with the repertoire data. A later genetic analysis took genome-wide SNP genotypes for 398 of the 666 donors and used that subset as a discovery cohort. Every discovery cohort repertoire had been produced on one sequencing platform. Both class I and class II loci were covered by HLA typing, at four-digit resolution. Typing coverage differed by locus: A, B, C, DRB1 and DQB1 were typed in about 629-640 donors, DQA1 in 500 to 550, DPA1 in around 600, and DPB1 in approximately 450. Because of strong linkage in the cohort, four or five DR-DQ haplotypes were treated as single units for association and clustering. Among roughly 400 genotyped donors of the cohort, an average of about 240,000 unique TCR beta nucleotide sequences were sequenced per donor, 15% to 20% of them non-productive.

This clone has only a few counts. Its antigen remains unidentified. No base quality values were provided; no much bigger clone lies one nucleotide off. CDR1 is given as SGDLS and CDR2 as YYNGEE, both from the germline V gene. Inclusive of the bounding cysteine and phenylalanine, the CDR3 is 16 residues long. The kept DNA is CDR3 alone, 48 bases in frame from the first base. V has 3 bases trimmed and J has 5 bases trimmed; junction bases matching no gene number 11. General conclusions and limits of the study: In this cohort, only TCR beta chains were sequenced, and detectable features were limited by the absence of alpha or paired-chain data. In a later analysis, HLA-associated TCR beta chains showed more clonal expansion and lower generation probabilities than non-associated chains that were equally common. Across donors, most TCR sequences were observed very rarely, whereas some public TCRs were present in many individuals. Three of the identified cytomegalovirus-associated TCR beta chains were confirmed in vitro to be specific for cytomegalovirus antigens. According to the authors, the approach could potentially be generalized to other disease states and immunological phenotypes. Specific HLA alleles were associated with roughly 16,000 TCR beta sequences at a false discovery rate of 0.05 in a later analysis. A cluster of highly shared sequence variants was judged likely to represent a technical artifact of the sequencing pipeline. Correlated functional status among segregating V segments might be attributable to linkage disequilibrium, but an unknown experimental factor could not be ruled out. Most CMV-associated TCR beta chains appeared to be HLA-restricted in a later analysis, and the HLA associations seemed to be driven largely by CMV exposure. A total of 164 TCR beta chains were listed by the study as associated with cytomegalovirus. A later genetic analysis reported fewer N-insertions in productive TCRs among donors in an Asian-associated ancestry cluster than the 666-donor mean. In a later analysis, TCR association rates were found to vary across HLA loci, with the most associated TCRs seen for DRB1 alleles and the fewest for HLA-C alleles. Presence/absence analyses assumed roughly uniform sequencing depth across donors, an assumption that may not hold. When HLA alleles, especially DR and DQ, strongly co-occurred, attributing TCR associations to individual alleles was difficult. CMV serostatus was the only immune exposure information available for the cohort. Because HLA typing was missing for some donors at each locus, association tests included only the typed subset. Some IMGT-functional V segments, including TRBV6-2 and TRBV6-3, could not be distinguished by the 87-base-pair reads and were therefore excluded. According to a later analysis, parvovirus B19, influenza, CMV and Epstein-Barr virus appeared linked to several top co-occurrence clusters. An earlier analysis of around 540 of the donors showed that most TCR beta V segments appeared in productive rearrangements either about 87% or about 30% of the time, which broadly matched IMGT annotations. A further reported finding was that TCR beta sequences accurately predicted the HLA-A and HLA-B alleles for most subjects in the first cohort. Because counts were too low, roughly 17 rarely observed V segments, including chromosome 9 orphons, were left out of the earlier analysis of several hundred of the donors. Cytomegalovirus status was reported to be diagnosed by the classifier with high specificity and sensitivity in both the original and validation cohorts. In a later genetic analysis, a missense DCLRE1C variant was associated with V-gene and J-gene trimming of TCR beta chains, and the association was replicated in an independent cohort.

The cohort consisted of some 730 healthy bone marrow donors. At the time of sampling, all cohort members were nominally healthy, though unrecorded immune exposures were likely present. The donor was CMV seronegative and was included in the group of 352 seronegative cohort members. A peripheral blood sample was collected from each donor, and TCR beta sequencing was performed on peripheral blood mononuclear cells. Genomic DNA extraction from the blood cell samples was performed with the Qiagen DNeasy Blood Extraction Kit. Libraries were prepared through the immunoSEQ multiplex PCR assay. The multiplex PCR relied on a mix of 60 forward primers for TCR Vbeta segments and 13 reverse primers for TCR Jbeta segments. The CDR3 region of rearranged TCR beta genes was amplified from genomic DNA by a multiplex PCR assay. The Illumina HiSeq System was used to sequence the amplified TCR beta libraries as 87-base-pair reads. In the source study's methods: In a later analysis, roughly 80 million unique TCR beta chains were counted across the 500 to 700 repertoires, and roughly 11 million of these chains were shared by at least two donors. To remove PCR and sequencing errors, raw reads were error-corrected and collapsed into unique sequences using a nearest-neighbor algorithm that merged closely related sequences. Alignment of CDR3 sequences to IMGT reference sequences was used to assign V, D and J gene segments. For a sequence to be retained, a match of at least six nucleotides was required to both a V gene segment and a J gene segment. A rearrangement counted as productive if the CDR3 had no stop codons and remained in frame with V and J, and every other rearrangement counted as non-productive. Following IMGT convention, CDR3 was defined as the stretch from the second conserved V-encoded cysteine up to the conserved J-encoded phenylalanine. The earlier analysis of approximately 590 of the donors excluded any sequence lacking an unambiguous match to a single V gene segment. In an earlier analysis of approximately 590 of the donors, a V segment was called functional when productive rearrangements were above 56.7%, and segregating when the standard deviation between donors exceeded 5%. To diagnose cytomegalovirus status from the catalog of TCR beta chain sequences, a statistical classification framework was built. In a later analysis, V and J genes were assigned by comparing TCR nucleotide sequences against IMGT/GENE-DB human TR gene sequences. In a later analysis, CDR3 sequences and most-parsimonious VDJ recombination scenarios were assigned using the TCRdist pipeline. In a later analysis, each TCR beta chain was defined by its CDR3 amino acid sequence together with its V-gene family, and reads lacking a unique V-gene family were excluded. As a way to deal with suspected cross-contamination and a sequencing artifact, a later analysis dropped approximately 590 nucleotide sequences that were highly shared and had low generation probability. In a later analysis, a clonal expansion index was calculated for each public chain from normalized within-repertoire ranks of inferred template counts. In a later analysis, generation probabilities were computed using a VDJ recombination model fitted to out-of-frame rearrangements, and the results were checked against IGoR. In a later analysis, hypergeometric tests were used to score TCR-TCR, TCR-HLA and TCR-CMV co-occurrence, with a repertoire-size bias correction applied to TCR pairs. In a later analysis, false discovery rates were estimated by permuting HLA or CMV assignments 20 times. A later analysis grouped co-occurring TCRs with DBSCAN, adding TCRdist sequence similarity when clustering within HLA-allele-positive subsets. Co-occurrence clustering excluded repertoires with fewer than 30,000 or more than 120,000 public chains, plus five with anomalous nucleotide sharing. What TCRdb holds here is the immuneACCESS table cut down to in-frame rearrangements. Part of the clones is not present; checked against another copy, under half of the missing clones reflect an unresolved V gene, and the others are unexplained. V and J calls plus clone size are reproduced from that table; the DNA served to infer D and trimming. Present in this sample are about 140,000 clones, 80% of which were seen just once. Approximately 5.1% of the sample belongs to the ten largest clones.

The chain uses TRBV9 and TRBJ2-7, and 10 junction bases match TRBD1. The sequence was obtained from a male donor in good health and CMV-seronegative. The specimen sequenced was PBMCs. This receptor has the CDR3 CASSENPDRGTHEQYF. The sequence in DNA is TGTGCCAGCAGCGAAAATCCGGACAGGGGGACCCACGAGCAGTACTTC. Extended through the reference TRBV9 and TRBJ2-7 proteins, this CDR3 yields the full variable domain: DSGVTQTPKHLITATGQRVTLRCSPRSGDLSVYWYQQSLDQGLQFLIQYYNGEERAKGNILERFSAQQFPDLHSELNLSSLELGDSALYFCASSENPDRGTHEQYFGPGTRLTVT.